These 29 T cell receptor beta chains were sequenced from one sample in a study of low-dose radiotherapy and immunotherapy resistance in tumors. Time point defined: before trial treatment. With TRAV- and TRBV-specific primers, first-strand cDNA was made, covering the alpha and beta chains. With a V-primer adapter and a constant-region primer, TCRs were amplified for about 20 PCR cycles. TCRdb reprocessed the reads via MiXCR and lists one record per CDR3 protein. This table holds tens of thousands of distinct CDR3 sequences, 9.4% found once. The sequenced sample was PBMCs, obtained before treatment. These receptors originate from a male donor with prostate cancer.

This clonotype was counted many times. This chain joins TRBV28 and TRBJ2-7; 9 bases match TRBD1. CDR3 size: 15 residues. The germline V gene encodes CDR1 MDHEN and CDR2 SYDVKM. With 5 bases clipped from V and 6 bases from J, the junction kept 11 bases outside the gene matches. The CDR3 loop is CASSPFRDRAPEQYF. The CDR3, as DNA: TGTGCCAGCAGTCCGTTCCGGGACAGGGCTCCCGAGCAGTACTTC.

This clonotype was picked up many times. This chain uses TRBV4-1 with TRBJ2-5; D is uncertain. CDR3 length: 13 amino acids. From germline, CDR1 is MGHRA and CDR2 YSYEKL. Trimming pared 2 bases from V and 3 bases from J, leaving 7 bases between. The DNA of the CDR3 is TGCGCCAGCAGCCAATGGCAGAAAGAGACCCAGTACTTC. It is translated as CASSQWQKETQYF.

In this sample, this clonotype turned up many times. The rearrangement uses TRBV4-1 and TRBJ2-1, with a possible D match to TRBD2 (6 bases). The CDR3 sequence is 14 residues long. V lost 0 bases and J lost 13, with 16 bases in between. CDR1 and CDR2 (germline): MGHRA, YSYEKL. This CDR3 reads CASSQDSRPTSQFF. The CDR3 DNA reads as TGCGCCAGCAGCCAAGATAGTCGGCCGACTAGTCAGTTCTTC.

This clonotype was seen repeatedly, ten times or more. The chain combines TRBV3-1 with TRBJ1-2; D is undetermined. This CDR3 spans 14 amino acids. The V and J ends lost 0 bases and 7 bases respectively, with 12 bases between them. Germline loops: CDR1 LGHDT, CDR2 YNNKEL (reference sequence). CDR3 sequence reads: CASSQDPMTGGYTF. The CDR3 nucleotides are TGTGCCAGCAGCCAAGATCCCATGACGGGTGGCTACACCTTC.

In its sample, this clonotype was seen a few times. This chain uses TRBV5-1 with TRBJ2-7; 11 nucleotides match TRBD1. V shed 0 bases and J 2 bases; nucleotides not matched to a gene: 4. The CDR3 covers 16 residues. CDR1 and CDR2 (germline): SGHRS, YFSETQ. The CDR3: CASSLASGQGAYEQYF. In nucleotides, the CDR3 is TGCGCCAGCAGCTTGGCATCGGGACAGGGGGCCTACGAGCAGTACTTC.

In this sample, this clonotype turned up many times. The CDR3 is CSVVRLVLNEQFF. The DNA of the CDR3 is TGCAGCGTCGTAAGACTCGTTCTGAATGAGCAGTTCTTC. V and J are TRBV29-1 and TRBJ2-1; D is uncertain. The CDR3 totals 13 residues. The V gene's germline CDR1 is SQVTM and CDR2 ANQGSEA. Trimming pared 6 bases from V and 7 bases from J, leaving 16 bases between.

This clonotype has at least ten counts. The V call is TRBV12-3 or TRBV12-4, the J call TRBJ2-2, with unresolved D. CDR3 size: 15 residues. Trimming took off 4 bases at V and 0 bases at J, with 9 bases between the two ends. The CDR3 loop reads CASSSRTANTGELFF. Here the CDR3 DNA reads TGTGCCAGCAGTTCCCGGACGGCGAACACCGGGGAGCTGTTTTTT.

This clonotype was seen many times. This chain links TRBV7-3 with TRBJ2-5; 7 nucleotides agree with TRBD1. V was clipped by 4 bases and J by 4 bases; unmatched bases: 12. The CDR3 length is 16 residues. The V gene's germline CDR1 is SGHTA and CDR2 FQGTGA. The CDR3 is CASSSPTGLIGETQYF. CDR3 bases: TGTGCCAGCAGCTCCCCGACAGGGTTGATTGGAGAGACCCAGTACTTC.

This sequence joins TRBV5-1 and TRBJ1-1; 7 bases agree with TRBD1. This CDR3 is 15 amino acids long. Germline assignment: CDR1 SGHRS and CDR2 YFSETQ. V shed 4 bases, J shed 6 bases, and the junction held 12 bases outside the gene matches. The CDR3 DNA follows: TGCGCCAGCAGCGAAGGACAGGTCCCGCGGGCTGAAGCTTTCTTT. Translation gives CASSEGQVPRAEAFF. The full variable domain, with the rest looked up from reference TRBV5-1 and TRBJ1-1, is KAGVTQTPRYLIKTRGQQVTLSCSPISGHRSVSWYQQTPGQGLQFLFEYFSETQRNKGNFPGRFSGRQFSNSRSEMNVSTLELGDSALYLCASSEGQVPRAEAFFGQGTRLTVV.

In regard to this clonotype: One base separates it from a far larger clone, so it is likely a read error. The chain combines TRBV2 with TRBJ2-7; 7 bases are a match to TRBD2. CDR1 and CDR2 from the germline V gene are SNHLY and FYNNEI. The CDR3 length is 13 residues. The J segment lost 7 bases and the V segment lost 1 base, leaving 4 bases of the junction unmatched. CDR3 residues: CASSEGTRGEQYF. DNA for the CDR3: TGTGCCAGCAGTGAAGGGACTAGAGGTGAGCAGTACTTC.

This clonotype was counted many times. The chain combines TRBV20-1 with TRBJ1-6; tentatively, D is TRBD1 (5 bases). The germline gives CDR1 DFQATT, CDR2 SNEGSKA (reference sequence). The CDR3 contains 16 residues. Trimming removed 0 bases from V and 0 bases from J, with 9 bases in between. The DNA of the CDR3 is TGCAGTGCTAGAGACCTGAGGGGCTCCTATAATTCACCCCTCCACTTT. Translated: CSARDLRGSYNSPLHF.

This clonotype appeared many times. In DNA form, the CDR3 reads TGTGCCAGCACCAAAGGACGGTTGAACACTGAAGCTTTCTTT. Its translation is CASTKGRLNTEAFF. The chain carries TRBV12-3 or TRBV12-4 and TRBJ1-1; the D is unclear. Trimming shortened V by 7 bases and J by 0 bases, and 12 bases separated the two germline ends. The CDR3 has 14 residues.

This clonotype appeared many times. The CDR3 bases are TGTGCCAGCAGTAAATCCTTAGCGGGAGGGCCCTACGAGCAGTACTTC. Translating gives CASSKSLAGGPYEQYF. The chain recombines TRBV6-5 with TRBJ2-7; 11 positions agree with TRBD2. After removal of 5 bases from V and 2 bases from J, the junction contained 8 bases not matched to a gene. The CDR3 extends over 16 amino acids. Germline-derived CDR1 and CDR2 are MNHEY and SVGAGI.

This clonotype has just a few counts. With a far larger clone one base away, a read error is the likely cause. This chain joins TRBV28 and TRBJ2-7; 7 bases line up with TRBD2. CDR3 length: 14 residues. CDR1 and CDR2 (germline): MDHEN, SYDVKM. V shed 7 bases, J shed 7 bases, and the junction held 13 bases outside the gene matches. The CDR3 sequence: CASTRDYTYNEQYF. The DNA for the CDR3 is TGTGCCAGCACCAGGGACTACACCTACAATGAGCAGTACTTC.

This clonotype showed up many times. The chain recombines TRBV30 with TRBJ1-1, with D maybe TRBD1 (5 bases). The CDR3 spans 15 residues. Germline lookup yields CDR1 GTSNPN and CDR2 SVGIG (reference sequence). Trimming took off 4 bases at V and 4 bases at J, with 19 bases between the two ends. The CDR3 sequence: CAWNAGRAVTTEAFF. CDR3 in DNA: TGTGCCTGGAACGCGGGCAGGGCGGTTACCACTGAAGCTTTCTTT. The variable domain in full, with the rest retrieved from reference TRBV30 and TRBJ1-1, is SQTIHQWPATLVQPVGSPLSLECTVEGTSNPNLYWYRQAAGRGLQLLFYSVGIGQISSEVPQNLSASRPQDRQFILSSKKLLLSDSGFYLCAWNAGRAVTTEAFFGQGTRLTVV.

This clonotype was seen many times. This sequence joins TRBV9 and TRBJ1-3; tentatively, D is TRBD1 (5 bases). This CDR3 region has 16 residues. The germline V and J ends were trimmed by 4 bases and 0 bases, with 14 bases remaining between them. CDR1 SGDLS and CDR2 YYNGEE come from the germline V gene. In DNA form, the CDR3 reads TGTGCCAGCAGCATCAGGTGGGACCTCTCTGGAAACACCATATATTTT. It specifies CASSIRWDLSGNTIYF.

This rearrangement joins TRBV28 to TRBJ2-2; 12 nucleotides match TRBD1. The CDR3 has 15 amino acids. CDR1 and CDR2 from the germline V gene are MDHEN and SYDVKM. J gave up 8 bases and V 4 bases, and 5 bases lay outside the gene matches. In nucleotides, the CDR3 is TGTGCCAGCAGTTCCGGGACAGGGGGCGGAGGGGAGCTGTTTTTT. Translation gives CASSSGTGGGGELFF.

This clonotype was detected ten times or more. J is TRBJ1-1 and V is TRBV5-6, with D tentatively TRBD1 (5 bases). CDR3 size: 13 residues. CDR1 is SGHDT, CDR2 YYEEEE, per germline. Trimming removed 0 bases from V and 6 bases from J, with 9 bases in between. CDR3: CASSLDVTAEAFF. CDR3 DNA sequence: TGTGCCAGCAGCTTGGACGTGACAGCTGAAGCTTTCTTT.

This clonotype was seen repeatedly, ten times or more. CDR3 DNA sequence: TGTGCCAGCAGTTTTCGAGCTAATGAAAAACTGTTTTTT. The encoded protein is CASSFRANEKLFF. The chain recombines TRBV27 with TRBJ1-4; no clear D gene. Germline V gene sequence: CDR1 MNHEY, CDR2 SMNVEV (reference sequence). Trimming left V 3 bases short and J 3 bases short, with 5 bases between. CDR3 length: 13 amino acids.

The rearrangement uses TRBV4-2 and TRBJ1-1; D is uncertain. CDR3 length: 16 amino acids. Trimming took off 1 base at V and 3 bases at J, with 15 bases between the two ends. CDR1 LGHNA and CDR2 YNFKEQ come from the germline V gene. The CDR3 nucleotides are TGTGCCAGCAGCCAAGTTGCGGTTTCATTGGACACTGAAGCTTTCTTT. Protein: CASSQVAVSLDTEAFF.

The chain joins TRBV28 to TRBJ2-1; TRBD2 matches at 9 bases. The CDR3 sequence is 16 residues long. Germline V gene data show CDR1 as MDHEN and CDR2 as SYDVKM. Trimming cost V 3 bases and J 7 bases; bases outside gene matches: 10. The CDR3 spells CASSFRGLAGNNEQFF. The DNA for the CDR3 is TGTGCCAGCAGTTTCAGAGGGCTAGCGGGAAATAATGAGCAGTTCTTC. Looking up the rest from reference TRBV28 and TRBJ2-1 gives the full variable domain: DVKVTQSSRYLVKRTGEKVFLECVQDMDHENMFWYRQDPGLGLRLIYFSYDVKMKEKGDIPEGYSVSREKKERFSLILESASTNQTSMYLCASSFRGLAGNNEQFFGPGTRLTVL.

This clonotype was detected ten times or more. The chain links TRBV14 to TRBJ1-1; perhaps TRBD1 as D (5 bases). Trimming took 2 bases from V and 0 from J, leaving 13 bases between them. The CDR3 length is 16 residues. The germline V gene encodes CDR1 SGHDN and CDR2 FVKESK. This CDR3 reads CASSQPTGRLNTEAFF. CDR3 sequence (DNA): TGTGCCAGCAGCCAACCTACGGGACGTTTGAACACTGAAGCTTTCTTT.

This clonotype was detected many times. The rearrangement joins TRBV20-1 to TRBJ2-7; weak D call: TRBD1 (6 bases). This CDR3 region has 13 residues. In germline, CDR1 is DFQATT, CDR2 SNEGSKA (reference sequence). Trimming shortened V by 6 bases and J by 6 bases, and 18 bases separated the two germline ends. CDR3 in DNA: TGCAGTGCAAAATTGCAGGGGAACGGCGAGCAGTACTTC. Translating it yields CSAKLQGNGEQYF.

V usage is TRBV19 and J usage is TRBJ2-6; D is undetermined. The V end lost 5 bases, the J end lost 0 bases, and 11 bases lay between the germline ends. The germline V gene encodes CDR1 LNHDA and CDR2 SQIVND (reference sequence). The length of the CDR3 is 16 residues. The CDR3, as DNA: TGTGCCAGTAGTCCGACCGGGTCCTCTGGGGCCAACGTCCTGACTTTC. It specifies CASSPTGSSGANVLTF. Variable domain in full (rest from reference TRBV19 and TRBJ2-6): DGGITQSPKYLFRKEGQNVTLSCEQNLNHDAMYWYRQDPGQGLRLIYYSQIVNDFQKGDIAEGYSVSREKKESFPLTVTSAQKNPTAFYLCASSPTGSSGANVLTFGAGSRLTVL.

This clonotype has at least ten counts. This sequence joins TRBV18 and TRBJ2-1; D is perhaps TRBD2 (5 bases). Trimming left V 2 bases short and J 10 bases short, with 9 bases between. Germline values: CDR1 KGHSH, CDR2 LQKENI. CDR3 size: 12 residues. The chain's CDR3 is CASSPLTGEQFF. The CDR3 DNA sequence: TGTGCCAGCTCACCATTAACGGGAGAGCAGTTCTTC.

Ten or more counts support this clonotype. The chain employs TRBV5-1 and TRBJ2-1, with 7 nucleotides matching TRBD2. This CDR3 has 15 amino acids. From germline, CDR1 is SGHRS and CDR2 YFSETQ. The J segment lost 4 bases and the V segment lost 0 bases, leaving 4 bases of the junction unmatched. The CDR3 loop reads CASSLASGEYNEQFF. The DNA for the CDR3 is TGCGCCAGCAGCTTGGCTAGCGGAGAATACAATGAGCAGTTCTTC.

This clonotype was seen ten or more times. The chain has TRBV7-9 and TRBJ1-1, with D maybe TRBD1 (6 bases). V was cut by 5 bases and J by 2 bases, with 15 bases left in between. CDR3 length: 15 residues. Germline CDR1 and CDR2: SEHNR and FQNEAQ (reference sequence). Here the CDR3 DNA reads TGTGCCAGCAGCATATACAGGGAGGTTAACACTGAAGCTTTCTTT. Translated, it gives CASSIYREVNTEAFF.

This clonotype appeared a few times. This may be a read error, as it is one base from a much larger clone. The J gene is TRBJ2-6, the V gene TRBV12-3 or TRBV12-4; a possible D gene is TRBD1 (5 bases). CDR3 size: 15 residues. Trimming pared 4 bases from V and 0 bases from J, leaving 7 bases between. CDR3 region: CASSSGNSGANVLTF. DNA for the CDR3: TGTGCCAGCAGTTCAGGGAACTCTGGGGCCAACGTCCTGACTTTC.

This clonotype was observed at least ten times. The chain combines TRBV5-1 with TRBJ2-3; TRBD2 matches at 13 bases. Trimming at V came to 4 bases and at J to 3 bases, leaving 8 bases not matched to a gene. Germline V gives CDR1 SGHRS, CDR2 YFSETQ. This CDR3 region has 17 residues. CDR3: CASSRGLAGDGTDTQYF. Written as DNA, the CDR3 is TGCGCCAGCAGCCGCGGACTAGCGGGAGATGGAACAGATACGCAGTATTTT.